This T cell receptor (beta chain) was identified in a study of T cell repertoires in cytomegalovirus infection. Turning to the study itself: Based on public TCR beta signatures, there were indications of CMV infection and of a matching HLA type.

This clonotype was detected a few times. Its antigen is currently unknown. One entry per CDR3 protein results from TCRdb running MiXCR on the reads. This repertoire shows around 770,000 distinct CDR3 sequences, around 29% found once; its top ten account for around 13%. The CDR3 contains 16 residues. Germline CDR1 is SGHVS and CDR2 is FQNEAQ. V trimming: 1 base; J trimming: 3 bases; junction bases outside the gene matches: 5. Findings and limits, study-wide: Identification of carriers of CMV plus the relevant HLA was performed using cumulative public TCR beta family frequency. CMV-specific HLA-C-restricted TCR beta clonotypes dominated the ex vivo response.

This clonotype was obtained from a human donor in good health (CMV status not recorded). Some clones in this sample may be carry-over from other donors' samples. The chain is built from TRBV7-8 and TRBJ2-1; 8 bases line up with TRBD1. The sample here was cultured CD8+ T cells from PBMCs, taken from culture after CMV antigen stimulation. Here the CDR3 DNA reads TGTGCCAGCAGCTTAGAAGGACAGGGCCGCTACAATGAGCAGTTCTTC. It specifies CASSLEGQGRYNEQFF.